These 10 T cell receptor beta chains originate from one sample sequenced in a study of vaccination effects on CD4 cells after COVID-19. Their antigen targets remain unknown. ViraFEST assay sequencing came after antigen-specific CD4+ T cells were expanded with viral peptide pools. Subsequent to a culture period of about nine days, CD4+ T cells were isolated. Vaccinated participants had no history of SARS-CoV-2 infection and tested negative for nucleocapsid antibodies. The data were produced by immunoSEQ multiplex PCR, yet TCRdb's version contains in-frame clones alone and is incomplete. The table shows 30,000 to 45,000 clones, with approximately 70% occurring only once. Here the sequenced sample was CD4+ T cells from PBMCs cultured with SARS-CoV-2 spike peptides, taken before COVID-19 vaccination. These receptor sequences come from a human donor who received a COVID-19 vaccine.

This clone has a handful of counts. The rearrangement links TRBV6-6 to TRBJ2-7, with 9 bases that match TRBD1. Unmatched junction bases numbered 5, after V lost 2 bases and J lost 9 bases. This CDR3 has 13 residues. Germline loops: CDR1 MNHNY, CDR2 SVGAGI (reference sequence). The CDR3 nucleotides are TGTGCCAGCAGTTACAGGGACAGGGATTCGCAGTACTTC. Amino acids: CASSYRDRDSQYF.

The J gene is TRBJ2-2, the V gene TRBV28, with 9 nucleotides matching TRBD2. The germline V gene has CDR1 MDHEN and CDR2 SYDVKM. The CDR3 sequence is 18 residues long. Trimming took 2 bases from V and 4 from J; bases not matched to a gene: 11. CDR3 region: CASSLRRGLAGFTGELFF. In DNA, the CDR3 is TGTGCCAGCAGTTTACGGAGAGGGCTAGCGGGATTCACCGGGGAGCTGTTTTTT.

V is TRBV20-1 and J is TRBJ2-5, with D possibly being TRBD2 (6 bases). V shed 3 bases and J shed 4 bases, with 18 bases lying between them. The CDR3 extends over 15 amino acids. Germline V gene lookup returns CDR1 DFQATT and CDR2 SNEGSKA (reference sequence). The DNA of the CDR3 is TGCAGTGCTAGTCCCGGGGCGGGAATCGTAGAGACCCAGTACTTC. Translated: CSASPGAGIVETQYF.

This clone was picked up a small number of times. This chain connects TRBV29-1 to TRBJ1-1; D ambiguous. The CDR3 covers 11 residues. Germline assignment: CDR1 SQVTM and CDR2 ANQGSEA. Deletions cut 2 bases from V and 0 bases from J, with 1 base between. The CDR3 here is CSVELNTEAFF. CDR3 nucleotides: TGCAGCGTTGAACTGAACACTGAAGCTTTCTTT.

This clone has just a few counts. V gene TRBV7-9 combines with J gene TRBJ1-6; D is uncertain. Germline loops: CDR1 SEHNR, CDR2 FQNEAQ (reference sequence). With 0 bases removed from V and 9 bases from J, the gap between germline ends came to 0 bases. The CDR3 is 11 amino acids. The CDR3 region is CASSLASPLHF. The CDR3, as DNA: TGTGCCAGCAGCTTAGCTTCACCCCTCCACTTT.

This clone showed up just a few times. V is TRBV5-4 and J is TRBJ1-2, with 9 nucleotides matching TRBD1. The junction had 10 bases not matched to a gene; V was cut back by 4 bases and J by 6 bases. CDR3 length: 15 residues. Per germline, CDR1 SGHNT and CDR2 YYREEE (reference sequence). Here the CDR3 DNA reads TGTGCCAGCAGCCAAGAACAGGGGGCGCTTGATGGCTACACCTTC. This sequence encodes CASSQEQGALDGYTF.

This chain links TRBV5-6 with TRBJ1-6; the match to TRBD1 covers 9 bases. CDR3 size: 15 residues. Germline CDR1 reads SGHDT; CDR2 reads YYEEEE. V dropped 3 bases and J dropped 9; count of bases not matched to a gene: 7. CDR3 sequence: CASSSADRGSSPLHF. The CDR3 DNA is TGTGCCAGCAGCTCCGCCGACAGGGGGAGTTCACCCCTCCACTTT.

This clone came up a few times. This chain joins TRBV27 and TRBJ2-7; 10 bases match TRBD2. The CDR3 is 15 residues long. V trimming: 4 bases; J trimming: 5 bases; junction bases outside the gene matches: 8. The germline V gene encodes CDR1 MNHEY and CDR2 SMNVEV (reference sequence). CDR3: CASSSPAGGRDEQYF. CDR3 bases: TGTGCCAGCAGTTCTCCAGCGGGAGGGCGGGACGAGCAGTACTTC.

A few counts support this clone. The chain employs TRBV20-1 and TRBJ1-5; 10 nucleotides line up with TRBD1. CDR3 size: 17 residues. Germline CDR1 DFQATT, CDR2 SNEGSKA (reference sequence). V trimming: 3 bases; J trimming: 2 bases; junction bases outside the gene matches: 10. The CDR3 DNA follows: TGCAGTGCTAGTAGTCCCCCAGGGACAGGGGGCAATCAGCCCCAGCATTTT. Encoded protein: CSASSPPGTGGNQPQHF.

This chain links TRBV10-3 with TRBJ2-6; 12 bases are shared with TRBD2. This CDR3 comprises 17 residues. The trim removed 4 bases at V and 1 base at J, leaving 2 bases unmatched. CDR1 is ENHRY, CDR2 SYGVKD, per germline. CDR3 residues: CAISATSGRSGANVLTF. CDR3 nucleotides: TGTGCCATCAGTGCTACTAGCGGGAGGTCTGGGGCCAACGTCCTGACTTTC.